This T cell receptor beta chain was captured in a study of CD8+ T cells in alopecia areata (dated by TCRdb to the late 2010s). About the full investigation: High-throughput TCRbeta sequencing was used to examine T cell clonal expansion in alopecia areata in both the C3H/HeJ mouse model and human patients. The RNA source kit depended on sample type: the PAXgene miRNA kit for fixed scalp, the miRNeasy kit for PBMCs, and the RNeasy kit for mouse skin. On the human side, TCRbeta sequencing was run on scalp tissue and on sorted CD4+ and CD8+ peripheral blood T cells from healthy controls and from alopecia areata patients with either patchy or totalis/universalis disease. Scalp clonality was compared across normal scalp (n=4), patchy alopecia areata scalp (n=8), and alopecia totalis/universalis scalp (n=8). TCRbeta CDR3 regions were amplified by immunoSEQ multiplex PCR with 35 Vbeta forward and 13 Jbeta reverse primers.

This clone turned up a few times. Its antigen remains unidentified. One base away there is no much larger clone; base qualities are not given. After PBMCs were isolated by density centrifugation and stained for CD3, CD4 and CD8, a FACSAria was used to sort CD4+ and CD8+ T cells. Scalp biopsies and blood samples were provided by unaffected controls. Trimming removed 4 bases from V and 1 base from J; the gene matches leave 9 bases unexplained. Spanning cysteine to phenylalanine, the CDR3 consists of 16 amino acids. Of the read, only the CDR3 DNA is kept; its 48 bases are in frame from base 1. CDR1 and CDR2 (SQVTM, ANQGSEA) derive from the germline V gene. Results the study describes overall, beyond this receptor: Unlike mouse skin, which is dominated by gammadelta T cells, normal human skin has resident alphabeta T cells that are also sequenced, and this complicates analysis of the scalp TCR repertoire. Compared with normal scalp, lesional scalp had higher clonality and more expanded CD8+ clones, particularly in alopecia totalis/universalis, a pattern that suggests antigenic drive. Shared TCR sequences between patients were less evident than in mice, which may be partly attributable to HLA diversity in the patient population.

Receptor libraries were prepared by the immunoSEQ multiplex PCR assay. RNA was extracted from all samples and reverse transcribed into cDNA, which served as template for TCR sequencing. First-strand cDNA was synthesized using SuperScript III with a 2:1 mix of oligo-dT and random hexamers. A synthetic immune receptor repertoire was used to gauge amplification bias, and whatever bias remained was removed computationally. For the original study's pipeline: Raw reads were preprocessed to remove errors, and CDR3 was defined by IMGT conventions from the conserved cysteine to phenylalanine. Clonality was calculated as 1 minus Shannon entropy normalized by log2 of the number of productive unique TCRs. CD4 or CD8 identity of scalp clones was inferred by cross-referencing scalp TCRbeta sequences with sorted blood CD4 and CD8 repertoires. The table was pulled from immuneACCESS by TCRdb, which kept in-frame rearrangements only. Such tables lose some clones; where checked, under half of the loss comes from unresolved V genes, and the rest has no known cause. V and J calls plus clone size are reproduced from that table; the DNA served to infer D and trimming. In this sample the table shows some 160,000 clones, more than 55% of which occur a single time. 35% to 45% of the sample belongs to the ten largest clones.

The chain is encoded by TRBV29-1 joined to TRBJ2-4, and TRBD1 matches 8 of the central bases. The TCR was taken from a human donor in good health. Sequencing was carried out using CD8+ T cells sorted from blood. The bases read TGCAGCGTTGTAGGCAGGGGGCGTGAGGCCAAAAACATTCAGTACTTC. Its amino acids are CSVVGRGREAKNIQYF.